The clone carrying this T cell receptor (beta chain) has just one count. The sample belongs to a study of cytomegalovirus exposure and HLA in healthy donors. Study information: Of the donors genotyped, several hundred in all, 75% to 85% fell in the Caucasian-associated ancestry cluster.

The trim removed 4 bases at V and 8 bases at J, leaving 12 bases unmatched. Germline values: CDR1 SGHRS, CDR2 YFSETQ. The CDR3 consists of 15 residues. PCR used 60 Vbeta primers and 13 Jbeta primers. TCRdb keeps only in-frame clones here, not all; method: immunoSEQ multiplex PCR. The table records 100,000 to 150,000 clones, 74% of them present only once. Material: PBMCs. This clonotype was obtained from a woman in her forties or fifties in good health and CMV-seropositive. The chain has TRBV5-1 and TRBJ1-2; the match to TRBD1 covers 9 bases. CDR3 sequence (DNA): TGCGCCAGCAGCCCTGGGACAGGGTTTGGGTTCGGCTACACCTTC. This codes for CASSPGTGFGFGYTF.